Listed here are 13 T cell receptor beta chains from one sample, sequenced in a study of shared clonotypes between healthy human individuals (dated by TCRdb to about 2020). CD8 naive samples were CD45RO-negative cells positively selected for CCR7, giving a CD45RA+CCR7+ population that excluded TemRA cells. The library relied on the immunoSEQ multiplex PCR assay. Drawn from immuneACCESS, this table holds only the in-frame rearrangements with V and J called that TCRdb kept. Clones are partly lost; checked studies trace under half to an unresolved V gene and leave the rest unexplained. This sample comprises 1.5 million to 2.5 million clones, about 95% of them detected only once. Less than 1.5% of the sample goes to the ten largest clones. Sequencing input: naive CD8+ T cells sorted from blood. This sample's cell subset or site label indicates: CD45RA+CCR7+. The receptors derive from a man younger than 30 in good health.

Comment on this clone: The sample carries other DNA sequences with the same CDR3. The chain employs TRBV27 and TRBJ1-5; the D gene is possibly TRBD1 (5 bases). V dropped 5 bases and J dropped 0 bases, with 8 bases sitting between them. Germline CDR1 MNHEY, CDR2 SMNVEV (reference sequence). There are 14 residues in the CDR3. CDR3 DNA: TGTGCCAGCAGTCCCAGGGATAGCAATCAGCCCCAGCATTTT. This translates into CASSPRDSNQPQHF.

The chain recombines TRBV21-1 with TRBJ1-5. TRBV21-1 is a pseudogene locus. The CDR3 has 12 amino acids. The DNA of the CDR3 is TGTGCCAGCGGGGGAGGCGATCAGCCCCAGCATTTT. This encodes CASGGGDQPQHF.

In DNA form, the CDR3 reads TGTGCCAGCAGCGTATTGGGGTCCTATGGCTACACCTTC. As protein: CASSVLGSYGYTF. The chain joins TRBV9 to TRBJ1-2, with D uncertain. Germline lookup yields CDR1 SGDLS and CDR2 YYNGEE. Trimming removed 1 base from V and 4 bases from J, with 8 bases in between. CDR3 length: 13 amino acids.

The chain joins TRBV6-1 to TRBJ2-7, with 9 bases matching TRBD2. V was clipped by 4 bases and J by 2 bases; unmatched bases: 9. Germline V gene sequence: CDR1 MNHNS, CDR2 SASEGT. The CDR3 loop spans 16 amino acids. CDR3 in amino acids: CASSVGRREGPYEQYF. As DNA, the CDR3 is TGTGCCAGCAGTGTTGGTAGGCGGGAGGGCCCCTACGAGCAGTACTTC.

V is TRBV5-1 and J is TRBJ2-1; 11 nucleotides align to TRBD2. Unmatched junction bases numbered 4, after V lost 0 bases and J lost 8 bases. Germline CDR1 SGHRS, CDR2 YFSETQ. The CDR3 extends over 15 amino acids. This chain's CDR3 is CASSLGLAGIDEQFF. For the CDR3, the DNA is TGCGCCAGCAGCTTGGGACTAGCGGGAATCGATGAGCAGTTCTTC.

The J gene is TRBJ1-5, the V gene TRBV28; the D gene is possibly TRBD1 (5 bases). The CDR3 is 15 residues long. CDR1 is MDHEN and CDR2 is SYDVKM in the germline V gene. The ends were cut back, 1 base at V and 9 bases at J, with 16 bases in the middle. This CDR3 reads CASSLLGEGERPQHF. In nucleotides, the CDR3 is TGTGCCAGCAGTTTATTAGGGGAAGGAGAAAGGCCCCAGCATTTT.

The rearrangement uses TRBV11-2 and TRBJ2-7; 7 bases fit TRBD2. V lost 2 bases and J lost 5; bases outside the gene matches: 6. The germline V gene encodes CDR1 SGHAT and CDR2 FQNNGV. The CDR3 is 14 residues long. The CDR3: CASSLYQGGNEQYF. In DNA form, the CDR3 reads TGTGCCAGCAGCTTATATCAGGGAGGGAACGAGCAGTACTTC.

This clone was detected once. The chain links TRBV27 to TRBJ1-5, with D unclear. The CDR3 runs to 14 residues. Per germline, CDR1 MNHEY and CDR2 SMNVEV (reference sequence). Trimming left V 6 bases short and J 5 bases short, with 14 bases between. CDR3 bases: TGTGCCAGCAGCCCCCAGGAGGTCGATCAGCCCCAGCATTTT. Translating it yields CASSPQEVDQPQHF.

This chain joins TRBV27 and TRBJ1-6; 10 bases match TRBD1. Germline assignment: CDR1 MNHEY and CDR2 SMNVEV (reference sequence). The CDR3 spans 15 residues. Losses at the gene ends were 4 bases for V and 6 bases for J; bases not matched to a gene: 3. CDR3 sequence reads: CASSYGTGANSPLHF. CDR3 sequence (DNA): TGTGCCAGCAGTTACGGGACAGGGGCTAATTCACCCCTCCACTTT.

V usage is TRBV5-5 and J usage is TRBJ1-5; D is perhaps TRBD1 (6 bases). Germline CDR1 SGHKS, CDR2 YYEKEE (reference sequence). The CDR3 runs 14 residues. V was shortened by 5 bases and J by 6 bases, with 15 bases between the two germline ends. The CDR3 DNA sequence: TGTGCCAGCAGTTTACTCGCAGGGGTTCAGCCCCAGCATTTT. Translated: CASSLLAGVQPQHF.

The chain combines TRBV5-4 with TRBJ2-5, with unresolved D. The CDR3 runs 13 residues. V dropped 4 bases and J dropped 0 bases, with 7 bases sitting between them. Germline V gene data show CDR1 as SGHNT and CDR2 as YYREEE (reference sequence). This CDR3 reads CASSQEHQETQYF. The CDR3 nucleotides are TGTGCCAGCAGCCAGGAACACCAAGAGACCCAGTACTTC. The variable domain in full, completed from reference TRBV5-4 and TRBJ2-5, reads ETGVTQSPTHLIKTRGQQVTLRCSSQSGHNTVSWYQQALGQGPQFIFQYYREEENGRGNFPPRFSGLQFPNYSSELNVNALELDDSALYLCASSQEHQETQYFGPGTRLLVL.

The J gene is TRBJ2-7, the V gene TRBV4-1, with TRBD2 as a possible D gene (7 bases). Per the germline V gene, CDR1 is MGHRA and CDR2 is YSYEKL. CDR3 length: 17 residues. The V end lost 0 bases, the J end lost 9 bases, and 24 bases lay between the germline ends. CDR3 DNA: TGCGCCAGCAGCCAAGAACCGGGGGGCGGGAGTTTGACTGCGCAGTACTTC. Its translation is CASSQEPGGGSLTAQYF.

To note about this clone: The sample holds other DNA sequences that translate to the same CDR3. The chain carries TRBV19 and TRBJ1-1; D gene unclear. In germline, CDR1 is LNHDA, CDR2 SQIVND (reference sequence). The CDR3 sequence is 14 residues long. Between the trimmed V and J ends, which lost 2 bases and 5 bases, there was a span of 12 bases. CDR3 region: CASSIKGGGTEAFF. In nucleotides, the CDR3 is TGTGCCAGTAGTATAAAGGGCGGCGGTACTGAAGCTTTCTTT.